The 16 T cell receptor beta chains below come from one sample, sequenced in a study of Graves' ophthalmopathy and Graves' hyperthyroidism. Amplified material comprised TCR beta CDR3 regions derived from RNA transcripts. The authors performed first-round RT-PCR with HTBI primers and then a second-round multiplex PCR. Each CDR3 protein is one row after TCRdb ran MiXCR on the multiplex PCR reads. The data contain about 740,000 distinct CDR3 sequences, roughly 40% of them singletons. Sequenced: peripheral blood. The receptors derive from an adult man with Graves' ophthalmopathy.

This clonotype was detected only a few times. This chain's CDR3 is CASSAYGEGLVTEAFF. CDR3 in DNA: TGTGCCAGCAGCGCATACGGTGAGGGGCTTGTCACTGAAGCTTTCTTT. This chain uses TRBV9 with TRBJ1-1; possible D gene TRBD1, 5 bases. The CDR3 contains 16 residues. V shed 3 bases and J shed 4 bases, with 19 bases lying between them. Germline V gene sequence: CDR1 SGDLS, CDR2 YYNGEE.

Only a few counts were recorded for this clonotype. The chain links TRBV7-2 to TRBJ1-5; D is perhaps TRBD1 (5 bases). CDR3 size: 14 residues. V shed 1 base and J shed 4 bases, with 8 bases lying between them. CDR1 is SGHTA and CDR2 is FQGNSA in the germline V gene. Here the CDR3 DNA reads TGTGCCAGCAGCTTAGAGTCAGGGAATCAGCCCCAGCATTTT. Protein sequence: CASSLESGNQPQHF.

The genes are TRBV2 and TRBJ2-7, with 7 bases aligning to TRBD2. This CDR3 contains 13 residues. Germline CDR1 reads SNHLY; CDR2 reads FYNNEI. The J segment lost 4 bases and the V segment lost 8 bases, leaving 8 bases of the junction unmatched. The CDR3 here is CASVTPSGYEQYF. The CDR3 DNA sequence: TGTGCCAGCGTCACCCCTAGCGGATACGAGCAGTACTTC.

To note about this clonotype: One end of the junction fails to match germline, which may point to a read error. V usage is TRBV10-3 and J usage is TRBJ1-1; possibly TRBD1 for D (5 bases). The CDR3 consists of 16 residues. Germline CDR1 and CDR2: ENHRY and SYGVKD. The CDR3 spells CASSYVAGMWNTEAFF. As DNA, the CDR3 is TGTGCCAGCAGTTACGTCGCAGGGATGTGGAACACTGAAGCTTTCTTT.

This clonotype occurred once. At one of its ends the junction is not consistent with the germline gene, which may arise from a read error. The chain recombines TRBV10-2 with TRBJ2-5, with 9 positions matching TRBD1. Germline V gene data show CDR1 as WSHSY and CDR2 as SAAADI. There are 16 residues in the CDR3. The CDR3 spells CASSYSGQGYQETQYF. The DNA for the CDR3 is TGTGCCAGCAGTTACTCGGGACAGGGCTACCAAGAGACCCAGTACTTC.

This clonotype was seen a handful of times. The CDR3 DNA follows: TGTGCCAGTAGTATGGACCTCCAGTGGGGGAGCAATCAGCCCCAGCATTTT. Protein sequence: CASSMDLQWGSNQPQHF. The chain couples TRBV19 to TRBJ1-5, with a possible D match to TRBD1 (5 bases). Per germline, CDR1 LNHDA and CDR2 SQIVND (reference sequence). The CDR3 runs to 17 residues. V was cut by 3 bases and J by 1 base, with 16 bases left in between. The full variable domain, rest sourced from reference TRBV19 and TRBJ1-5, is DGGITQSPKYLFRKEGQNVTLSCEQNLNHDAMYWYRQDPGQGLRLIYYSQIVNDFQKGDIAEGYSVSREKKESFPLTVTSAQKNPTAFYLCASSMDLQWGSNQPQHFGDGTRLSIL.

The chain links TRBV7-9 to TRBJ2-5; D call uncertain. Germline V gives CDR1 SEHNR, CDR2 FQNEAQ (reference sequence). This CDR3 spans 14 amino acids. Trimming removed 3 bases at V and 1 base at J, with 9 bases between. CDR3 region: CASSLVGLQETQYF. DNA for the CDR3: TGTGCCAGCAGCTTGGTGGGCCTCCAAGAGACCCAGTACTTC.

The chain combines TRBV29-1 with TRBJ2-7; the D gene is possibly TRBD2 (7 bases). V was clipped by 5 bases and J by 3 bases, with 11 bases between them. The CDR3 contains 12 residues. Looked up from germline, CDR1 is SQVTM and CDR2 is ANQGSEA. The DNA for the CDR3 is TGCAGCGTTCGGGGGGACAACTACGAGCAGTACTTC. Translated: CSVRGDNYEQYF.

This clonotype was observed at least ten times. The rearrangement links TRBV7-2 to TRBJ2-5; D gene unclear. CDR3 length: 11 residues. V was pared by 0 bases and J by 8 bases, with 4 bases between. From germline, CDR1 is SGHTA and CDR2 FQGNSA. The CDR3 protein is CASSLALTQYF. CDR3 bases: TGTGCCAGCAGCTTAGCCCTTACCCAGTACTTC.

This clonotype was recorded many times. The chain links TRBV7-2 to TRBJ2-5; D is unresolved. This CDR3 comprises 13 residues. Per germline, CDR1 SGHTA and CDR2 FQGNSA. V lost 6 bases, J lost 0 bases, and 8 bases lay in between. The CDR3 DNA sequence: TGTGCCAGCAGTTCCACGAACCAAGAGACCCAGTACTTC. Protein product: CASSSTNQETQYF.

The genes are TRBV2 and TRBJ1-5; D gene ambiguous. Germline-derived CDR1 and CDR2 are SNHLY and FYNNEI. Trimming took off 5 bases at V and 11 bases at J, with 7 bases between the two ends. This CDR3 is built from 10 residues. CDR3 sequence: CASSSKTQHF. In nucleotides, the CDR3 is TGTGCCAGCAGTTCCAAGACCCAGCATTTT.

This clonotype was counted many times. CDR3 in amino acids: CASSPTGTGFSPLHF. Written as DNA, the CDR3 is TGTGCCAGCAGCCCAACCGGGACAGGGTTTTCACCCCTCCACTTT. The chain has TRBV7-2 and TRBJ1-6, with TRBD1 matching over 9 bases. The CDR3 contains 15 residues. The germline CDR1 and CDR2 sequences are SGHTA and FQGNSA. Losses at the gene ends were 5 bases for V and 9 bases for J; bases not matched to a gene: 8.

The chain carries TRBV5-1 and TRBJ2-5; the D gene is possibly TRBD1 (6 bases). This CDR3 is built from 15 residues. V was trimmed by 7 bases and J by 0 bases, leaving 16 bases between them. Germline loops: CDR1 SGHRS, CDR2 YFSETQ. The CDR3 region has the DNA TGCGCCAGCTCCGGCTGGACAGAGTACCAAGAGACCCAGTACTTC. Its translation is CASSGWTEYQETQYF.

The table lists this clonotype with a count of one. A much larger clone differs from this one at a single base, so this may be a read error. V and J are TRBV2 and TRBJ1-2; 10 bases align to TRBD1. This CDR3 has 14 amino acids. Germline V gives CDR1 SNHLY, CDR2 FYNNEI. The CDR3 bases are TGTGCCAGCAGCTCGGGACAGGGGTTTTCAGGCTGCACCTTC. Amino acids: CASSSGQGFSGCTF. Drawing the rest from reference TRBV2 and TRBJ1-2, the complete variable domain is EPEVTQTPSHQVTQMGQEVILRCVPISNHLYFYWYRQILGQKVEFLVSFYNNEISEKSEIFDDQFSVERPDGSNFTLKIRSTKLEDSAMYFCASSSGQGFSGCTFGSGTRLTVV.

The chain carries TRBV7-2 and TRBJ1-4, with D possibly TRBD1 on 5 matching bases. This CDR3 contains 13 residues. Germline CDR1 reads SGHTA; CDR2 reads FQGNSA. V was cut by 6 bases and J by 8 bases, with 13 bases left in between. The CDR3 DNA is TGTGCCAGCAGACAAAGGGGCGGGGAAAAACTGTTTTTT. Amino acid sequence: CASRQRGGEKLFF. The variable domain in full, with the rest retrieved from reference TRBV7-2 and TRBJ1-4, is GAGVSQSPSNKVTEKGKDVELRCDPISGHTALYWYRQSLGQGLEFLIYFQGNSAPDKSGLPSDRFSAERTGGSVSTLTIQRTQQEDSAVYLCASRQRGGEKLFFGSGTQLSVL.

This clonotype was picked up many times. The CDR3 is CASSLTTVAEAFF. CDR3 in DNA: TGTGCCAGCAGCTTAACGACAGTGGCTGAAGCTTTCTTT. The rearrangement uses TRBV7-9 and TRBJ1-1, with a tentative D call TRBD1 (5 bases). Trimming stripped 2 bases from V and 6 bases from J, with 10 bases between. Per the germline V gene, CDR1 is SEHNR and CDR2 is FQNEAQ (reference sequence). CDR3 length: 13 amino acids.